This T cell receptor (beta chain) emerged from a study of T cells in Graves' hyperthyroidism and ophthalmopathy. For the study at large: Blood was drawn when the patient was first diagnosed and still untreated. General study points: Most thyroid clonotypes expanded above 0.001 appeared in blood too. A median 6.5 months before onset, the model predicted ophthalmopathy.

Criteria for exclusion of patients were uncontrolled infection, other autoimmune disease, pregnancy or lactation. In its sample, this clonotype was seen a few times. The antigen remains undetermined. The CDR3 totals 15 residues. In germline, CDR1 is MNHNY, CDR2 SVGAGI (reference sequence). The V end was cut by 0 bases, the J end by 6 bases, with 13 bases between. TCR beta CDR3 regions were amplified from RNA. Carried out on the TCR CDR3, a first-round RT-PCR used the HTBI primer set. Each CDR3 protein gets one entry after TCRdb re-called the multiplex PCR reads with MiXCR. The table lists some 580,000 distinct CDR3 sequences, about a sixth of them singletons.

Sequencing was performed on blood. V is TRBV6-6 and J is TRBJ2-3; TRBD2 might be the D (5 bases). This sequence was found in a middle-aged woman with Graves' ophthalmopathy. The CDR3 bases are TGTGCCAGCAGTTACTCGGCTAGCCCGACGGATACGCAGTATTTT. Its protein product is CASSYSASPTDTQYF.